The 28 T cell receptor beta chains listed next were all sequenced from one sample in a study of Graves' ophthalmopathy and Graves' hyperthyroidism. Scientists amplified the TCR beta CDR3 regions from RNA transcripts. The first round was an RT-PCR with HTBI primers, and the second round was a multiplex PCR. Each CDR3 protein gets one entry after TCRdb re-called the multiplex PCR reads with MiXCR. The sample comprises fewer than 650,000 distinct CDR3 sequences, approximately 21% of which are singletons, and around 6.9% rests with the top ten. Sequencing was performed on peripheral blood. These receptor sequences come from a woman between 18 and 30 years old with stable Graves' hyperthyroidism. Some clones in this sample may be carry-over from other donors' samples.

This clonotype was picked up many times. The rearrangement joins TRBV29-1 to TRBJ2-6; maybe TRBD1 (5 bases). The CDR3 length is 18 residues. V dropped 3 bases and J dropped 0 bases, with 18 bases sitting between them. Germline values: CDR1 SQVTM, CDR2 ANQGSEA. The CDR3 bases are TGCAGCGTTGAGGGTCTCGGACATCCGAGCTCTGGGGCCAACGTCCTGACTTTC. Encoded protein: CSVEGLGHPSSGANVLTF.

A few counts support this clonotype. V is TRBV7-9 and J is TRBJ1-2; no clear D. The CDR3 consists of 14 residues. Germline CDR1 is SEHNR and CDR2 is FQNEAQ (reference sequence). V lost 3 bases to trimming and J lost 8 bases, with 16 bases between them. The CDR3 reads CASSLARGNGGYTF. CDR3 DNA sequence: TGTGCCAGCAGCTTGGCACGGGGTAACGGCGGCTACACCTTC.

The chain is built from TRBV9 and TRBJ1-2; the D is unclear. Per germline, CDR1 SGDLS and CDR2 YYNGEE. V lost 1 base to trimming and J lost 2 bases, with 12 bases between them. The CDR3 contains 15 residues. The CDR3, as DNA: TGTGCCAGCAGCGTAAGGCATTCGCTCAACTATGGCTACACCTTC. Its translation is CASSVRHSLNYGYTF.

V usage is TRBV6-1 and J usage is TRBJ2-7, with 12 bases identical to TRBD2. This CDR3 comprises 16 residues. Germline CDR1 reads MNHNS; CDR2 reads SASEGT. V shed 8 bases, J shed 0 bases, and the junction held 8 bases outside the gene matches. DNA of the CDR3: TGTGCCAGCTGTGCGCGGACTAGCGGGACCTCCTACGAGCAGTACTTC. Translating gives CASCARTSGTSYEQYF.

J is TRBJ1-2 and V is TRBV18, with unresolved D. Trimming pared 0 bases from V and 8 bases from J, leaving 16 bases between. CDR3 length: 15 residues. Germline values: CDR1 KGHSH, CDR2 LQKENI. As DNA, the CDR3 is TGTGCCAGCTCACCACCGGGCGGAGCAGCGGGGGGCTACACCTTC. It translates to CASSPPGGAAGGYTF.

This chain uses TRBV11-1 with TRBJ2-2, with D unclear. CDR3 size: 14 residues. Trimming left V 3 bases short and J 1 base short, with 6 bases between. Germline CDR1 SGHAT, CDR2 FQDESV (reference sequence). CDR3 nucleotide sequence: TGTGCCAGCAGCTTTTCGGTGAACACCGGGGAGCTGTTTTTT. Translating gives CASSFSVNTGELFF.

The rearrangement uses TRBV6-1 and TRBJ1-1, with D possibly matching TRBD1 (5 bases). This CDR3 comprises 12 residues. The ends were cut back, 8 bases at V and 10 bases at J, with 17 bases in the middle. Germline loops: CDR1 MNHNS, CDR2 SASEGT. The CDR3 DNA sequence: TGTGCCAGCTGGAAGGGACTTTGGGGAGCTTTCTTT. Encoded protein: CASWKGLWGAFF.

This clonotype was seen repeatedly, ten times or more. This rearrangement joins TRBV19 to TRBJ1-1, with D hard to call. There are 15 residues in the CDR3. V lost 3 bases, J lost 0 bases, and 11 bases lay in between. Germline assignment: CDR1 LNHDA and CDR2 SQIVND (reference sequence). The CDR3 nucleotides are TGTGCCAGTAGTATGCAAGGACGACTGAACACTGAAGCTTTCTTT. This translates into CASSMQGRLNTEAFF.

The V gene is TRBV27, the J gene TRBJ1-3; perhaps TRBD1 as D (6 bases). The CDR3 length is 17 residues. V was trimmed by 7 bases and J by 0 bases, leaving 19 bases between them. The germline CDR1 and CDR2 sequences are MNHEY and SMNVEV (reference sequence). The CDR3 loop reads CASTKGDPRFSGNTIYF. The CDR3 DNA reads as TGTGCCAGCACTAAGGGGGACCCCCGCTTCTCTGGAAACACCATATATTTT.

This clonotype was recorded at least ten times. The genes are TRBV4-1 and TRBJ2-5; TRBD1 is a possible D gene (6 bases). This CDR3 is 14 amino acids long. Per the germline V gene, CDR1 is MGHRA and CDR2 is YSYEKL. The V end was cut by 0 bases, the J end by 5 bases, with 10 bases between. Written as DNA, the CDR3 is TGCGCCAGCAGCCAAGAGGGGGCGCGGGAGACCCAGTACTTC. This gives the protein CASSQEGARETQYF.

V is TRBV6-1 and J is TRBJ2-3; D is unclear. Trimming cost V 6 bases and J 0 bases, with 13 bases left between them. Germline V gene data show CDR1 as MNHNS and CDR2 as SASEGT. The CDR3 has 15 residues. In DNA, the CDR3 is TGTGCCAGCAGCGAACCAAGAATTAGCACAGATACGCAGTATTTT. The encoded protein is CASSEPRISTDTQYF.

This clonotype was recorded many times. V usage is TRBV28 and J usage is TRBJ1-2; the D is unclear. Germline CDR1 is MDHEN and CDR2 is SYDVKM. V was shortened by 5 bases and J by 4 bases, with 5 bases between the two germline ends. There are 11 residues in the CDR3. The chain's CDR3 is CASSLSYGYTF. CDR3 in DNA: TGTGCCAGCAGTCTATCCTATGGCTACACCTTC.

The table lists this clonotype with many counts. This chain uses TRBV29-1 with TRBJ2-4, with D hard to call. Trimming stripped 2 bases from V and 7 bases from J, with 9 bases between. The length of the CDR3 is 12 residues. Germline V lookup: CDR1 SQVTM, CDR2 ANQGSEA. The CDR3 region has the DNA TGCAGCGTTGAAACACCCGGGAACATTCAGTACTTC. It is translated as CSVETPGNIQYF.

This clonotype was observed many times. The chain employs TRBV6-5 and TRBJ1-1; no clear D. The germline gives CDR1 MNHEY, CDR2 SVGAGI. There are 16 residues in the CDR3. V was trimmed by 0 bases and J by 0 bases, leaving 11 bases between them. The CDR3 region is CASSYSRAFMNTEAFF. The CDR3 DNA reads TGTGCCAGCAGTTACTCGAGGGCATTCATGAACACTGAAGCTTTCTTT.

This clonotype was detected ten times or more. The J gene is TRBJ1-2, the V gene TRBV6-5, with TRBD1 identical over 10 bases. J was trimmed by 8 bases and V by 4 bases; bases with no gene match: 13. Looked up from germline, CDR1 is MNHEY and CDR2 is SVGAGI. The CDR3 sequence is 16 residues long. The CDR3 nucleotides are TGTGCCAGCAGTTCAAGGGACAGGGGACGGAGGGGCGGCTACACCTTC. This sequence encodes CASSSRDRGRRGGYTF.

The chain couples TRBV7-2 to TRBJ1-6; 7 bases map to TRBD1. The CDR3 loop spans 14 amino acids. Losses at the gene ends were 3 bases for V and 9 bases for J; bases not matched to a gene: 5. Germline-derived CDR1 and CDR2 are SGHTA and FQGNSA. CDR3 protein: CASSLQGEGSPLHF. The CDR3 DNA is TGTGCCAGCAGCTTGCAGGGGGAAGGTTCACCCCTCCACTTT.

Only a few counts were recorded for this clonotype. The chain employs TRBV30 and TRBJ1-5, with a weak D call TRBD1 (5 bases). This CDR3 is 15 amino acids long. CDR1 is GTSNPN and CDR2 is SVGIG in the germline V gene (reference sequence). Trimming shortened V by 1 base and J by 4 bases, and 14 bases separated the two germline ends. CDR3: CAWSDQGLGNQPQHF. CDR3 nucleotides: TGTGCCTGGAGTGACCAGGGCCTGGGGAATCAGCCCCAGCATTTT.

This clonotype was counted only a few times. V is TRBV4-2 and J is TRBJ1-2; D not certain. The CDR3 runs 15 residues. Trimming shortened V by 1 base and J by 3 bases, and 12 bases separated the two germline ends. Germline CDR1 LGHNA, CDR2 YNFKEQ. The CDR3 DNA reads TGTGCCAGCAGCCAAGGACGGGCTGTGGACTATGGCTACACCTTC. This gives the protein CASSQGRAVDYGYTF.

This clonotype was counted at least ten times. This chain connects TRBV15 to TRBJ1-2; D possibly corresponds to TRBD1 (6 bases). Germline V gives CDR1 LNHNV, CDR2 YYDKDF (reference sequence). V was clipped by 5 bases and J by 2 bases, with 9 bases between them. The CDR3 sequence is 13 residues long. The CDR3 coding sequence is TGTGCCACCAGCCCAGGACAGAACTATGGCTACACCTTC. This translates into CATSPGQNYGYTF.

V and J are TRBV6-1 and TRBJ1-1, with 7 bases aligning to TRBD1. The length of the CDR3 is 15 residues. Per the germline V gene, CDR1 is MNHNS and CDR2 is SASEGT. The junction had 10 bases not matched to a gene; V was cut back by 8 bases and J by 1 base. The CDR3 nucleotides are TGTGCCAGCTCCCTCCGGGACAGACCGAACACTGAAGCTTTCTTT. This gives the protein CASSLRDRPNTEAFF.

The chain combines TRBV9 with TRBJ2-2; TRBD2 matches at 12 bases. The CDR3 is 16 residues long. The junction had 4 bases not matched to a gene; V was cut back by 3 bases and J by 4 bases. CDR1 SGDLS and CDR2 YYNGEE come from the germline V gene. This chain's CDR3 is CASSATSGSRTGELFF. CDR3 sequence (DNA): TGTGCCAGCAGCGCGACTAGCGGGAGTCGCACCGGGGAGCTGTTTTTT.

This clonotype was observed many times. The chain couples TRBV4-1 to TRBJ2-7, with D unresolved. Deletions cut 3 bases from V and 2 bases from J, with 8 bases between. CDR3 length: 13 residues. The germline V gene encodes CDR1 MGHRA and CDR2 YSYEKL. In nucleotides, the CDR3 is TGCGCCAGCAGCCACCAGGCAGCCTACGAGCAGTACTTC. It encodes CASSHQAAYEQYF.

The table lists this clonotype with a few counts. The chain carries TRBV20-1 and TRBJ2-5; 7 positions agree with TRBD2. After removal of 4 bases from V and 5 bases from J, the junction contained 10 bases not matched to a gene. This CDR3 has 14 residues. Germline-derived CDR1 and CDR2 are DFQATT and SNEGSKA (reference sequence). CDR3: CSAIPPGGGETQYF. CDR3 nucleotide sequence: TGCAGTGCTATACCCCCGGGGGGTGGGGAGACCCAGTACTTC.

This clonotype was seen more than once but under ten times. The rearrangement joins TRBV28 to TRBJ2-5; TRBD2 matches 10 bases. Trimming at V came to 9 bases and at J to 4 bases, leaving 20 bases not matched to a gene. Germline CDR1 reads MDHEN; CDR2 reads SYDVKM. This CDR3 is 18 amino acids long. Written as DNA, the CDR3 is TGTGCCAGACTACCTGTCGGGCTAGCGGGGGTGGCGGGAGAGACCCAGTACTTC. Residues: CARLPVGLAGVAGETQYF.

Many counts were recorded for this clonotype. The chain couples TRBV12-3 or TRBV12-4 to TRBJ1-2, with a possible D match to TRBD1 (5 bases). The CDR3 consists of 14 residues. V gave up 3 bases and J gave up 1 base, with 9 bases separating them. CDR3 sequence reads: CASSLGRVNYGYTF. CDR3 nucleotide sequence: TGTGCCAGCAGTTTGGGCAGGGTTAACTATGGCTACACCTTC.

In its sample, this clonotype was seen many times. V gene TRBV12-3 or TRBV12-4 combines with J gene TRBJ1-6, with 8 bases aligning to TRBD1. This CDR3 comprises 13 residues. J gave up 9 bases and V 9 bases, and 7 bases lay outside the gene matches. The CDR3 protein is CASKRDRLSPLHF. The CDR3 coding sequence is TGTGCCAGTAAACGGGACAGGCTTTCACCCCTCCACTTT.

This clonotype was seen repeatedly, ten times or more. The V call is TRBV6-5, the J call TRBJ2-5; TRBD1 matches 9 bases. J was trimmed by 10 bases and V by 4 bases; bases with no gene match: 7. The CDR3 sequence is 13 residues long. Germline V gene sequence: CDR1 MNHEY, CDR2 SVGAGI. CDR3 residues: CASSSRDREGQYF. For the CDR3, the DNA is TGTGCCAGCAGTTCTCGGGACAGGGAGGGCCAGTACTTC.

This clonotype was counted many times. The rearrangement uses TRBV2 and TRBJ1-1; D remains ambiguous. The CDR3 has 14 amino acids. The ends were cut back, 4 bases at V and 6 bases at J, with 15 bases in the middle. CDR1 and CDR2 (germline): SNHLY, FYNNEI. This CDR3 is CASSGELGVAEAFF. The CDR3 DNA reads TGTGCCAGCAGTGGGGAGTTGGGAGTCGCTGAAGCTTTCTTT.